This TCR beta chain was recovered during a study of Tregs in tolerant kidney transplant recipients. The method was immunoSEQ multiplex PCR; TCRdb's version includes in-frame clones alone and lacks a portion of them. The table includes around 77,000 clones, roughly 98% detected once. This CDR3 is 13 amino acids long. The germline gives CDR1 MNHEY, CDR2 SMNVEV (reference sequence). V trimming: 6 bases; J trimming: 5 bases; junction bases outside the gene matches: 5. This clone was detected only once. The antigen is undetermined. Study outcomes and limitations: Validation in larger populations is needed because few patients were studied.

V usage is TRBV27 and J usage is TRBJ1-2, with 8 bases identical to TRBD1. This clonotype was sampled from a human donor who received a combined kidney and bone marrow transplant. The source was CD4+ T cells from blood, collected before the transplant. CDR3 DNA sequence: TGTGCCAGCAGGGCCACAGGGGGGTATGGCTACACCTTC. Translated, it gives CASRATGGYGYTF.